This T cell receptor (beta chain) derives from a study of cytomegalovirus exposure and HLA in healthy donors. PCR primers comprised 60 Vbeta and 13 Jbeta primers. Libraries were prepared by immunoSEQ multiplex PCR; TCRdb keeps only in-frame clonotypes and omits some of them. Seen here are more than 65,000 clones, 60% to 85% observed once, and the top ten hold 20% to 25%. Notes on this clone: The antigen is undetermined.

Germline V gives CDR1 SQVTM, CDR2 ANQGSEA. Trimming pared 7 bases from V and 1 base from J, leaving 13 bases between. The length of the CDR3 is 13 residues. General study findings and limits: Reports credit the classifier with highly specific, highly sensitive diagnosis of cytomegalovirus status.

The sample was PBMCs. The origin of this receptor is a middle-aged woman in good health and CMV-seropositive. This chain connects TRBV29-1 to TRBJ1-1; tentative D call: TRBD1 (6 bases). CDR3 sequence (DNA): TGCAGCGGCCGACAGGACTCGAACACTGAAGCTTTCTTT. This codes for CSGRQDSNTEAFF.